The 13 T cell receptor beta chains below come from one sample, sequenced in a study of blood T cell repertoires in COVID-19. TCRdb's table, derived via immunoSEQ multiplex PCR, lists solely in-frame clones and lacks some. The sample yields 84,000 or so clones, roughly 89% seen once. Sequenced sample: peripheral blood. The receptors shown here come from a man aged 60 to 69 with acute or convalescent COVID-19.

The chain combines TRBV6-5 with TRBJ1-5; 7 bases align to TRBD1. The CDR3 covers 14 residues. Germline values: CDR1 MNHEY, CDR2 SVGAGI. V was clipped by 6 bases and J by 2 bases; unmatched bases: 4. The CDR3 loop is CASSLTGGNQPQHF. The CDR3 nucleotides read TGTGCCAGCAGCCTTACAGGGGGCAATCAGCCCCAGCATTTT.

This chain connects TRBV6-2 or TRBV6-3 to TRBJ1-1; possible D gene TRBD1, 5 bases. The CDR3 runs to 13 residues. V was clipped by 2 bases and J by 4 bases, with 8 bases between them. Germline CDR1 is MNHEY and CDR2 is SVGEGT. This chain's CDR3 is CASSYAQATEAFF. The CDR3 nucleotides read TGTGCCAGCAGTTACGCACAGGCCACTGAAGCTTTCTTT.

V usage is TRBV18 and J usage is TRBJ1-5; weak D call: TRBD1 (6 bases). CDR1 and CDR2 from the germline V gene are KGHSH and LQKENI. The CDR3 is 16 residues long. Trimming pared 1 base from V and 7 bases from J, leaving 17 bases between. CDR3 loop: CASSPQKAGAGQPQHF. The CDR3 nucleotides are TGTGCCAGCTCACCACAGAAGGCAGGGGCAGGGCAGCCCCAGCATTTT.

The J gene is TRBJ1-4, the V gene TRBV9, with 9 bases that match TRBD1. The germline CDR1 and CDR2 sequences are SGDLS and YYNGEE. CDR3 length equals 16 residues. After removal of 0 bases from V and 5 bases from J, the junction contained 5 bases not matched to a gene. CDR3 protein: CASSVALTGGNEKLFF. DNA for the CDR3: TGTGCCAGCAGCGTAGCCCTGACAGGGGGAAATGAAAAACTGTTTTTT.

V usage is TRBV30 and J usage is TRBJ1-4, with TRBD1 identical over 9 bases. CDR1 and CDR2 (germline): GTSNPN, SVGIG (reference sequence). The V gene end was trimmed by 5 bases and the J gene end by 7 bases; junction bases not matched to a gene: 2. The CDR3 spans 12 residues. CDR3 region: CAWGQGLEKLFF. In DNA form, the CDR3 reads TGTGCCTGGGGACAGGGGCTTGAAAAACTGTTTTTT.

CDR3 amino acids: CASSLSGTGSTEAFF. The CDR3 region has the DNA TGTGCCAGCAGCTTATCCGGGACAGGGTCCACTGAAGCTTTCTTT. V is TRBV5-4 and J is TRBJ1-1; 9 bases map to TRBD1. The germline CDR1 and CDR2 sequences are SGHNT and YYREEE (reference sequence). This CDR3 has 15 amino acids. V lost 2 bases, J lost 4 bases, and 6 bases stayed unmatched.

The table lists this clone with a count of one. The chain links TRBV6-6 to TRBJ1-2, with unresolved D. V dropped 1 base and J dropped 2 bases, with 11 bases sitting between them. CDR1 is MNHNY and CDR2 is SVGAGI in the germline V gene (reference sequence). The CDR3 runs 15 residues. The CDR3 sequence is CASSYFTDLNYGYTF. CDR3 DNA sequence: TGTGCCAGCAGTTACTTCACAGACCTAAACTATGGCTACACCTTC.

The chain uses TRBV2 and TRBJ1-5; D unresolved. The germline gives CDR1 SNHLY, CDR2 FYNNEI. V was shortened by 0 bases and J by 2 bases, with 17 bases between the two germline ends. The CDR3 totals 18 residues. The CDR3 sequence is CASSEARDRRAGNQPQHF. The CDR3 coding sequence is TGTGCCAGCAGTGAAGCGAGGGATCGTAGGGCGGGCAATCAGCCCCAGCATTTT.

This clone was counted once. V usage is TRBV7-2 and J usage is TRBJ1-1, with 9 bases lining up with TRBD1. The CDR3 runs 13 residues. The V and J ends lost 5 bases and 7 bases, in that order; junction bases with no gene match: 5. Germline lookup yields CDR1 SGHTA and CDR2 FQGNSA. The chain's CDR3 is CASSGQGIGEAFF. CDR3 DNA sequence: TGTGCCAGCAGCGGACAGGGGATCGGTGAAGCTTTCTTT.

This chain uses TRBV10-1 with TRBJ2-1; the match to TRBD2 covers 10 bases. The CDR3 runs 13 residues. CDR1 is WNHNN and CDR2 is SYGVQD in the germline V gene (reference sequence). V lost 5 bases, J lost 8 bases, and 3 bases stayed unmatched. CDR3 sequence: CASSSSGGYEQFF. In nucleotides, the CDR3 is TGCGCCAGCAGTTCTAGCGGGGGTTATGAGCAGTTCTTC.

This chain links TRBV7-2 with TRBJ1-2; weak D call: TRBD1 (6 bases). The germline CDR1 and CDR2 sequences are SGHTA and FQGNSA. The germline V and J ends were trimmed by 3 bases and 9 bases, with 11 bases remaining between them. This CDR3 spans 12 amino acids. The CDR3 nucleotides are TGTGCCAGCAGCTTGGGGGACATCCGCTACACCTTC. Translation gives CASSLGDIRYTF.

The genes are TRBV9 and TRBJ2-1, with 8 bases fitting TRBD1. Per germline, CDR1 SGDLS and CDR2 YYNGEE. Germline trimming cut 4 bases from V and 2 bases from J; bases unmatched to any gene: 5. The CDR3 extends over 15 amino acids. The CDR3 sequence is CASSRGTGAYNEQFF. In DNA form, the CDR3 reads TGTGCCAGCAGCAGAGGGACAGGAGCCTACAATGAGCAGTTCTTC.

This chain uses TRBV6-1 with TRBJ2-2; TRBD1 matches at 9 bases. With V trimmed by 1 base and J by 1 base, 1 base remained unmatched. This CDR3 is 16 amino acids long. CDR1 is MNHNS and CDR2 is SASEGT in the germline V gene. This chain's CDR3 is CASSEEGQGNTGELFF. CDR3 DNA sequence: TGTGCCAGCAGTGAAGAGGGACAGGGGAACACCGGGGAGCTGTTTTTT.